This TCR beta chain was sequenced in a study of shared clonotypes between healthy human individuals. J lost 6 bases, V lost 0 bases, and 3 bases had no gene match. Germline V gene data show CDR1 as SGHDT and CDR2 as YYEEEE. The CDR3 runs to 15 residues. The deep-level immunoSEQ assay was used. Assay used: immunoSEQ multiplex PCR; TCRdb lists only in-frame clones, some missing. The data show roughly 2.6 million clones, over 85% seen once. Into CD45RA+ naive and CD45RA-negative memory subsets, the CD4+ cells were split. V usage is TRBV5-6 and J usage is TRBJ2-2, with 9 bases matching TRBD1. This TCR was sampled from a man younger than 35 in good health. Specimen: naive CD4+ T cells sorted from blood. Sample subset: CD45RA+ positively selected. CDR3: CASSLDRGRSGELFF. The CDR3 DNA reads TGTGCCAGCAGCTTGGACAGGGGGCGTTCCGGGGAGCTGTTTTTT.